The clone carrying this T cell receptor beta chain showed up just once. The CDR3 spans 17 residues. CDR1 is WNHNN, CDR2 SYGVQD, per germline (reference sequence). V was shortened by 1 base and J by 6 bases, with 20 bases between the two germline ends. TCRdb reanalysed the reads using MiXCR and keeps one entry per CDR3 protein. The sample records some 450,000 distinct CDR3 sequences, roughly 30% being singletons. The data were taken from a study of T cell repertoires in cytomegalovirus infection. This chain links TRBV10-1 with TRBJ2-3; D might be TRBD2 (6 bases). This sequence originates from a human donor in good health (CMV status not recorded). Some clones in this sample may be carry-over from other donors' samples. Source material: PBMCs. CDR3 loop: CASSEFGWDSRDDTQYF. The CDR3 nucleotides are TGCGCCAGCAGTGAGTTCGGCTGGGACTCCCGCGATGATACGCAGTATTTT.